This T cell receptor (beta chain) was sequenced for a study of spatial heterogeneity in lung cancer. Study results and caveats: Expanded intratumoral alpha and beta TCR counts tracked tumor mutation counts.

Stated time point: sample taken at primary tumor resection. A single record per CDR3 protein comes from TCRdb applying MiXCR to the 5' RACE reads. The sample contains under 3,000 distinct CDR3 sequences, 10% to 12% of which appear only once. The CDR3 sequence is 15 residues long. Germline V gives CDR1 SGDLS, CDR2 YYNGEE. With 4 bases clipped from V and 7 bases from J, the junction kept 6 bases outside the gene matches. This clonotype is labeled as medium-sized. The antigen is not known. Sequences were derived from lung tumor tissue, sampled at surgery. This rearrangement joins TRBV9 to TRBJ2-1, with TRBD2 matching over 12 bases. The receptor's source is a female donor with early-stage non-small cell lung cancer. In DNA, the CDR3 is TGTGCCAGCAGCCGAAGACTAGCGGGAGTTAATGAGCAGTTCTTC. Protein product: CASSRRLAGVNEQFF.